A single sample gave rise to the 29 T cell receptor beta chains below, sequenced in a study of blood T cell repertoires in COVID-19. The table came from immunoSEQ multiplex PCR; TCRdb's copy has only in-frame clones and leaves some out. The sample consists of a few hundred thousand clones, approximately 80% of them appearing once. Sequencing used peripheral blood. Receptors were obtained from a woman aged 18-29 years with acute or convalescent COVID-19.

This clone was found once. The chain uses TRBV11-3 and TRBJ2-1; TRBD2 agrees at 8 bases. The junction had 5 bases not matched to a gene; V was cut back by 5 bases and J by 2 bases. The CDR3 spans 15 residues. CDR1 and CDR2 from the germline V gene are SGHNT and YENEEA. CDR3 region: CASSPTGGAYNEQFF. The DNA of the CDR3 is TGTGCCAGCAGCCCCACGGGGGGGGCCTACAATGAGCAGTTCTTC.

The chain employs TRBV29-1 and TRBJ2-3; D not certain. Germline V gene sequence: CDR1 SQVTM, CDR2 ANQGSEA. This CDR3 contains 15 residues. Trimming left V 0 bases short and J 1 base short, with 11 bases between. The CDR3 reads CSVEDRNRGTDTQYF. The CDR3 region has the DNA TGCAGCGTTGAAGATCGTAACCGAGGCACAGATACGCAGTATTTT.

This chain links TRBV6-5 with TRBJ1-6; D may be TRBD1 (5 bases). V dropped 8 bases and J dropped 7 bases, with 12 bases sitting between them. Germline V lookup: CDR1 MNHEY, CDR2 SVGAGI. This CDR3 is built from 13 residues. The CDR3 bases are TGTGCCAGCTCCGGGACTCGCAATTCACCCCTCCACTTT. Amino acid sequence: CASSGTRNSPLHF.

This clone appeared a few times. J is TRBJ1-6 and V is TRBV5-1; no clear D gene. Germline lookup yields CDR1 SGHRS and CDR2 YFSETQ. The CDR3 length is 13 residues. V lost 3 bases, J lost 15 bases, and 16 bases lay in between. CDR3 bases: TGCGCCAGCAGCTCTGCGGGCCGGGGTGGCCTCCACTTT. It is translated as CASSSAGRGGLHF. The full variable domain, in which reference TRBV5-1 and TRBJ1-6 provide the parts outside the CDR3, is KAGVTQTPRYLIKTRGQQVTLSCSPISGHRSVSWYQQTPGQGLQFLFEYFSETQRNKGNFPGRFSGRQFSNSRSEMNVSTLELGDSALYLCASSSAGRGGLHFGNGTRLTVT.

The V and J genes are TRBV27 and TRBJ1-4; 10 bases are a match to TRBD1. With 4 bases clipped from V and 0 bases from J, the junction kept 11 bases outside the gene matches. Germline loops: CDR1 MNHEY, CDR2 SMNVEV (reference sequence). This CDR3 is 19 amino acids long. The CDR3 here is CASSSYPGQGTPTNEKLFF. The CDR3 DNA reads TGTGCCAGCAGTTCCTACCCGGGACAGGGGACACCAACTAATGAAAAACTGTTTTTT.

The chain employs TRBV6-5 and TRBJ1-6; 11 bases align to TRBD1. The CDR3 length is 15 residues. Trimming removed 6 bases from V and 10 bases from J; junction bases left unmatched: 8. The germline gives CDR1 MNHEY, CDR2 SVGAGI. CDR3 DNA sequence: TGTGCCAGCAGACCCGGGACAGGGGGACGATCACCCCTCCACTTT. This encodes CASRPGTGGRSPLHF.

The count of this clone is one. CDR3 region: CASSLGAGNTGELFF. The DNA for the CDR3 is TGTGCCAGCAGCTTAGGGGCAGGGAACACCGGGGAGCTGTTTTTT. The chain is built from TRBV7-8 and TRBJ2-2; D unresolved. Trimming shortened V by 1 base and J by 1 base, and 7 bases separated the two germline ends. The CDR3 contains 15 residues. The germline V gene has CDR1 SGHVS and CDR2 FQNEAQ.

The chain combines TRBV4-1 with TRBJ1-4, with unresolved D. V gave up 0 bases and J gave up 4 bases, with 9 bases separating them. The germline gives CDR1 MGHRA, CDR2 YSYEKL. The length of the CDR3 is 15 residues. CDR3 DNA sequence: TGCGCCAGCAGCCAAGAAGAGCGGATTAATGAAAAACTGTTTTTT. Residues: CASSQEERINEKLFF.

This clone was found a few times. The rearrangement joins TRBV3-1 (or the pseudogene TRBV3-2) to TRBJ1-2, with a weak D call TRBD1 (5 bases). Germline CDR1 and CDR2: LGHDT and YNNKEL (reference sequence). The length of the CDR3 is 14 residues. V was pared by 4 bases and J by 7 bases, with 16 bases between. CDR3 region: CASSLPGQGSGYTF. Here the CDR3 DNA reads TGTGCCAGCAGCCTCCCCGGGCAGGGTAGTGGCTACACCTTC.

The J gene is TRBJ2-3, the V gene TRBV5-1; 7 positions match TRBD2. V trimming: 1 base; J trimming: 3 bases; junction bases outside the gene matches: 5. The CDR3 length is 15 residues. The germline gives CDR1 SGHRS, CDR2 YFSETQ. CDR3 coding DNA: TGCGCCAGCAGCTTGAACGGGGAGGGGACAGATACGCAGTATTTT. It specifies CASSLNGEGTDTQYF.

V is TRBV6-5 and J is TRBJ1-5, with 8 bases aligning to TRBD1. The CDR3 spans 15 residues. Trimming removed 6 bases from V and 2 bases from J; junction bases left unmatched: 6. Germline V CDR1 and CDR2: MNHEY, SVGAGI. The CDR3 reads CASSPQGAGNQPQHF. The CDR3 bases are TGTGCCAGCAGCCCCCAGGGGGCGGGCAATCAGCCCCAGCATTTT.

The chain uses TRBV19 and TRBJ1-5, with TRBD1 matching 7 bases. Germline V gene data show CDR1 as LNHDA and CDR2 as SQIVND (reference sequence). V shed 7 bases and J 9 bases; nucleotides not matched to a gene: 15. The CDR3 has 15 amino acids. CDR3 sequence: CASKDEGARGTPQHF. In DNA form, the CDR3 reads TGTGCCAGTAAGGATGAGGGGGCCCGAGGGACGCCCCAGCATTTT.

The chain combines TRBV16 with TRBJ1-2, with D perhaps matching TRBD1 (6 bases). CDR1 is KGHSY, CDR2 FQNENV, per germline. CDR3 length: 13 amino acids. Trimming took off 3 bases at V and 5 bases at J, with 10 bases between the two ends. This chain's CDR3 is CASSQGQGYGYTF. Written as DNA, the CDR3 is TGTGCCAGCAGCCAGGGGCAGGGGTATGGCTACACCTTC.

This chain uses TRBV7-9 with TRBJ2-1; TRBD2 is a possible D gene (6 bases). The CDR3 totals 15 residues. The V end lost 6 bases, the J end lost 9 bases, and 21 bases lay between the germline ends. Germline V lookup: CDR1 SEHNR, CDR2 FQNEAQ (reference sequence). Here the CDR3 reads CASRKREHGSGEQFF. DNA for the CDR3: TGTGCCAGCAGAAAACGGGAGCACGGGTCTGGTGAGCAGTTCTTC.

V usage is TRBV30 and J usage is TRBJ2-3, with 10 bases that match TRBD2. The V segment lost 1 base and the J segment 1 base; nucleotides outside the gene matches: 8. Germline CDR1 and CDR2: GTSNPN and SVGIG (reference sequence). The CDR3 has 17 residues. The CDR3 bases are TGTGCCTGGAGTGCCAACTGGGGGACTAGCGGCACAGATACGCAGTATTTT. Translating gives CAWSANWGTSGTDTQYF.

In the case of this clone: A read error may produce the germline difference seen at one junction end. The genes are TRBV7-7 and TRBJ2-1; the match to TRBD2 covers 8 bases. This CDR3 has 16 amino acids. Germline V gives CDR1 SSHAT, CDR2 FNYEAQ (reference sequence). The CDR3 region has the DNA TGTGCTAGCAGCTTCTCTATGACTAGCGAGTACAATGAGCAGTTCTTC. Translating it yields CASSFSMTSEYNEQFF.

This chain links TRBV6-5 with TRBJ2-1; TRBD1 aligns across 9 bases. The CDR3 consists of 15 residues. V was clipped by 5 bases and J by 1 base; unmatched bases: 3. The germline V gene has CDR1 MNHEY and CDR2 SVGAGI. This CDR3 reads CASSPGTGSYNEQFF. In DNA form, the CDR3 reads TGTGCCAGCAGTCCCGGGACAGGGTCCTACAATGAGCAGTTCTTC.

The chain links TRBV19 to TRBJ2-7; tentative D call: TRBD1 (5 bases). This CDR3 is built from 19 residues. V lost 1 base and J 0 bases, leaving 22 bases between the germline ends. Germline V gives CDR1 LNHDA, CDR2 SQIVND (reference sequence). The CDR3 DNA sequence: TGTGCCAGTAGTATAGCCAGTACCCGTGGGGCAGCCGACTCCTACGAGCAGTACTTC. Translating gives CASSIASTRGAADSYEQYF.

This clone was observed a single time. V usage is TRBV6-5 and J usage is TRBJ2-7; D may be TRBD1 (6 bases). Germline V gene sequence: CDR1 MNHEY, CDR2 SVGAGI. This CDR3 is built from 15 residues. V was trimmed by 0 bases and J by 1 base, leaving 10 bases between them. CDR3 amino acids: CASSYSGQNSYEQYF. The CDR3 bases are TGTGCCAGCAGTTACTCCGGACAGAATTCCTACGAGCAGTACTTC.

Of note for this clone: It is unclear where the CDR3 begins or ends on the DNA, so no DNA is shown, and the CDR3 is as TCRdb lists it. The chain joins TRBV6-2 or TRBV6-3 to TRBJ1-3; the table calls TRBD1, which could not be checked here. Germline CDR1 reads MNHEY; CDR2 reads SVGEGT. The CDR3 spans 19 residues, counting both ends. CDR3 amino acids: CASSHQGQVLRASGNTIYF.

This sequence joins TRBV5-1 and TRBJ2-3, with 7 bases that match TRBD1. Looked up from germline, CDR1 is SGHRS and CDR2 is YFSETQ. This CDR3 spans 14 amino acids. V trimming: 0 bases; J trimming: 6 bases; junction bases outside the gene matches: 4. CDR3 nucleotides: TGCGCCAGCAGCTTGGGACAGGGATCCGATACGCAGTATTTT. It codes for CASSLGQGSDTQYF.

This clone was seen only a few times. The V and J genes are TRBV20-1 and TRBJ2-1; possibly TRBD2 for D (7 bases). The CDR3 spans 17 residues. Germline CDR1 reads DFQATT; CDR2 reads SNEGSKA (reference sequence). V was trimmed by 3 bases and J by 0 bases, leaving 18 bases between them. Written as DNA, the CDR3 is TGCAGTGCTAGTATACAGGGCGGGAGAAGCTCCTACAATGAGCAGTTCTTC. Its translation is CSASIQGGRSSYNEQFF.

J is TRBJ2-7 and V is TRBV10-3; TRBD2 agrees at 10 bases. CDR1 is ENHRY and CDR2 is SYGVKD in the germline V gene. The CDR3 spans 14 residues. V trimming: 4 bases; J trimming: 6 bases; junction bases outside the gene matches: 6. The CDR3 is CAISGLAGALEQYF. The CDR3 DNA reads as TGTGCCATCAGTGGGCTAGCGGGAGCTCTCGAGCAGTACTTC.

The chain links TRBV5-6 to TRBJ2-7, with 11 bases matching TRBD2. The J segment lost 2 bases and the V segment lost 3 bases, leaving 7 bases of the junction unmatched. This CDR3 contains 16 residues. Germline CDR1 reads SGHDT; CDR2 reads YYEEEE. CDR3 nucleotides: TGTGCCAGCAGCTGGGGAACTAGCGGGAGAGCCTACGAGCAGTACTTC. This encodes CASSWGTSGRAYEQYF.

The V gene is TRBV18, the J gene TRBJ2-7, with a weak D call TRBD2 (5 bases). The CDR3 sequence is 16 residues long. CDR1 is KGHSH, CDR2 LQKENI, per germline. V was clipped by 2 bases and J by 3 bases, with 17 bases between them. CDR3 sequence reads: CASSPYDLSRGYEQYF. The CDR3, as DNA: TGTGCCAGCTCACCATATGACCTCAGCCGGGGCTACGAGCAGTACTTC.

This clone has more than one count but fewer than ten. At one end, the junction sequence differs from germline, possibly due to a read error. The chain has TRBV27 and TRBJ1-1, with 8 bases that match TRBD1. The CDR3 sequence is 13 residues long. Germline loops: CDR1 MNHEY, CDR2 SMNVEV (reference sequence). The CDR3 DNA follows: TGTGCCAGCAGTGTATCGGGACAGGCTGAAGCTTTCTTT. Amino acids: CASSVSGQAEAFF.

The CDR3 DNA is TGTGCCAGCAGCTATGGACTAGCGGGACTTTCCTACGAGCAGTACTTC. Amino acids: CASSYGLAGLSYEQYF. This chain links TRBV7-8 with TRBJ2-7, with 12 positions matching TRBD2. Germline assignment: CDR1 SGHVS and CDR2 FQNEAQ. CDR3 size: 16 residues. The trim removed 4 bases at V and 1 base at J, leaving 5 bases unmatched.

The CDR3 spells CASSVTTGSRNTIYF. CDR3 coding DNA: TGTGCCAGCAGCGTCACAACAGGGTCTCGAAACACCATATATTTT. The V and J genes are TRBV9 and TRBJ1-3; a possible D gene is TRBD1 (6 bases). Looked up from germline, CDR1 is SGDLS and CDR2 is YYNGEE. CDR3 length: 15 residues. Trimming left V 2 bases short and J 5 bases short, with 14 bases between.

The rearrangement links TRBV12-3 or TRBV12-4 to TRBJ2-1; unclear D gene. The V gene lost 6 bases and the J gene lost 10 bases, with 13 bases spanning the gap. CDR3 length equals 12 residues. The CDR3: CASSHYGKEQFF. DNA for the CDR3: TGTGCCAGCAGCCACTACGGTAAGGAGCAGTTCTTC.